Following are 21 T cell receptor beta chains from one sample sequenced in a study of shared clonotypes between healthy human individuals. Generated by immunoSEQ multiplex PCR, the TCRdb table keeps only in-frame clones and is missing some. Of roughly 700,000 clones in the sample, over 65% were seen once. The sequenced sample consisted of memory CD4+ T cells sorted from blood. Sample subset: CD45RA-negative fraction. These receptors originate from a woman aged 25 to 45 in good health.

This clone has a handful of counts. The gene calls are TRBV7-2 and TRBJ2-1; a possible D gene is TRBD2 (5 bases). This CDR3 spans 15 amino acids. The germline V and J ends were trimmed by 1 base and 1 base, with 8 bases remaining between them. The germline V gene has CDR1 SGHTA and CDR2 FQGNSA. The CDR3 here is CASSLGLLSYNEQFF. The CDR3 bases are TGTGCCAGCAGCTTAGGACTACTATCCTACAATGAGCAGTTCTTC. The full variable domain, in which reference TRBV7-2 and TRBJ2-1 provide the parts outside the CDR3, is GAGVSQSPSNKVTEKGKDVELRCDPISGHTALYWYRQSLGQGLEFLIYFQGNSAPDKSGLPSDRFSAERTGGSVSTLTIQRTQQEDSAVYLCASSLGLLSYNEQFFGPGTRLTVL.

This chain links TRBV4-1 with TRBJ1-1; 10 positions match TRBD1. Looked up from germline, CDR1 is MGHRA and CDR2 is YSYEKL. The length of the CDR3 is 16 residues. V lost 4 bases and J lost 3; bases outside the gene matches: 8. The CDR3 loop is CASSPGVGQGDTEAFF. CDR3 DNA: TGCGCCAGCAGCCCGGGAGTTGGACAGGGGGACACTGAAGCTTTCTTT.

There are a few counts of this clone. Here the CDR3 DNA reads TGTGCCAGCGTGCAGGGCGGGCCCGAAGAGACCCAGTACTTC. Its protein is CASVQGGPEETQYF. The chain carries TRBV6-6 and TRBJ2-5; D assignment may be TRBD1 or TRBD2 (5 bases each). The CDR3 covers 14 residues. V was shortened by 8 bases and J by 3 bases, with 16 bases between the two germline ends. Germline V gene data show CDR1 as MNHNY and CDR2 as SVGAGI (reference sequence).

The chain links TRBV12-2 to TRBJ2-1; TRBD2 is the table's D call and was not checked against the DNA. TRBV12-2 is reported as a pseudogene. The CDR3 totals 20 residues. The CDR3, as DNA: TGTGCAAGTCGCTCAAAAGCCGGGACTAGCGGGAGGGTTTTCGGGAATGAGCAGTTCTTC. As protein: CASRSKAGTSGRVFGNEQFF.

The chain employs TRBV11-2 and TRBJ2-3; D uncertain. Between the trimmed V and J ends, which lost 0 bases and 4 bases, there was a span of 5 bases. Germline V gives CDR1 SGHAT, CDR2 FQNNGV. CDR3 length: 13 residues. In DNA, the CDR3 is TGTGCCAGCAGCTTAGAACGCCCAGATACGCAGTATTTT. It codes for CASSLERPDTQYF.

The CDR3 coding sequence is TGTGCCAGCAGTTTATTGGCCAGGTACCCCTACGAGCAGTACTTC. It is translated as CASSLLARYPYEQYF. The J gene is TRBJ2-7, the V gene TRBV27; D is unresolved. The CDR3 extends over 15 amino acids. Germline values: CDR1 MNHEY, CDR2 SMNVEV (reference sequence). V was pared by 1 base and J by 2 bases, with 12 bases between.

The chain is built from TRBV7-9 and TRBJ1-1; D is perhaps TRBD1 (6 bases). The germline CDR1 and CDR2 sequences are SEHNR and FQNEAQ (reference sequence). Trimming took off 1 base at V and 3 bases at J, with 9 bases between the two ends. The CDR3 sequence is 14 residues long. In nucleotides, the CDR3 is TGTGCCAGCAGCTTAGGGAGGGGGGACACTGAAGCTTTCTTT. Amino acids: CASSLGRGDTEAFF.

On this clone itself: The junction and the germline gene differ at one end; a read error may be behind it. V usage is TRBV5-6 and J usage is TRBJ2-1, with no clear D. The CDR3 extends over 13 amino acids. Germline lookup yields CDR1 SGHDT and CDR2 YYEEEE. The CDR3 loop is CASSLSGYNEQFF. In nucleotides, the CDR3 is TGTGCCAGCAGCTTGTCCGGATACAATGAACAGTTCTTC.

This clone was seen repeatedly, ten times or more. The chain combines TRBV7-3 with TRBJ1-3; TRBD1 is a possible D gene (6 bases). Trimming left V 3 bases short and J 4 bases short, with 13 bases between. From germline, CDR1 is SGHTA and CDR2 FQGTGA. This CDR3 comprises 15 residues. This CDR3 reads CASSFRGGPGNTIYF. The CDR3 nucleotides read TGTGCCAGCAGCTTCCGTGGGGGGCCAGGAAACACCATATATTTT.

The DNA for the CDR3 is TGTGCCAGCACCCGGGACATCTATCAGCCCCAGCATTTT. Translating gives CASTRDIYQPQHF. The V call is TRBV6-1, the J call TRBJ1-5, with D perhaps matching TRBD1 (6 bases). The CDR3 is made up of 13 amino acids. The ends were cut back, 7 bases at V and 5 bases at J, with 12 bases in the middle. Germline V gene data show CDR1 as MNHNS and CDR2 as SASEGT.

The CDR3 nucleotides are TGTGCCAGCAGCGTAGACAGGAGACTCACAGATACGCAGTATTTT. Its translation is CASSVDRRLTDTQYF. This chain connects TRBV7-2 to TRBJ2-3, with D maybe TRBD1 (6 bases). The CDR3 has 15 amino acids. The ends were cut back, 5 bases at V and 2 bases at J, with 14 bases in the middle. The germline V gene has CDR1 SGHTA and CDR2 FQGNSA.

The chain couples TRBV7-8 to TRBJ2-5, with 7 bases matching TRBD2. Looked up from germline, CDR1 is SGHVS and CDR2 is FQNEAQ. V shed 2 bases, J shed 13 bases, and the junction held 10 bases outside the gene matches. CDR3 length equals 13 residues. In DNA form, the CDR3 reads TGTGCCAGCAGCTTATCGATGGGCGGGAGTCTGTACTTC. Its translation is CASSLSMGGSLYF.

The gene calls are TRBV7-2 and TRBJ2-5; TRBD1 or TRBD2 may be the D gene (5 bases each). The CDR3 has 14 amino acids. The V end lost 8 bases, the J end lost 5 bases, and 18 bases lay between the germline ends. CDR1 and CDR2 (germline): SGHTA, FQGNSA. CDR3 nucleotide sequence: TGTGCCAGCCGGAGTCCCGGGACGGGGGAGACCCAGTACTTC. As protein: CASRSPGTGETQYF.

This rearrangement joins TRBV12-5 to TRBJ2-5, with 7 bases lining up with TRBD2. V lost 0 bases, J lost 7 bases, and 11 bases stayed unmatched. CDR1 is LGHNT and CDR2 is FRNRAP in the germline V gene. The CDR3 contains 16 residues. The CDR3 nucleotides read TGTGCTAGTGGTTTGGTACTGGGTCAGGGAGGGGTGACCCAGTACTTC. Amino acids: CASGLVLGQGGVTQYF.

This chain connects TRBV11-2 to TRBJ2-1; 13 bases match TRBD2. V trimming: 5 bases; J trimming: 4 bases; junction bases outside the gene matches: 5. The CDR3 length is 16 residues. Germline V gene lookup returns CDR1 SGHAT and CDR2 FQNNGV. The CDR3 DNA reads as TGTGCCAGCAGCACCGGGACTAGCGGGGTATACAATGAGCAGTTCTTC. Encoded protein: CASSTGTSGVYNEQFF.

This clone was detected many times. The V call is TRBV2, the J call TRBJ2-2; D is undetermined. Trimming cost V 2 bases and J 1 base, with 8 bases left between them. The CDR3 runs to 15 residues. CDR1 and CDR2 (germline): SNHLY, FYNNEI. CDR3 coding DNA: TGTGCCAGCAGTGAACGGTTGGGGAACACCGGGGAGCTGTTTTTT. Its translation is CASSERLGNTGELFF.

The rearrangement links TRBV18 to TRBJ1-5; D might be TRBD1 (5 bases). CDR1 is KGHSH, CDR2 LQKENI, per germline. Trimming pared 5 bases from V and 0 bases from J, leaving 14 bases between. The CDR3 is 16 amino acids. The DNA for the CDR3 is TGTGCCAGCTCATCAGAACAGGCTCATAGCAATCAGCCCCAGCATTTT. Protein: CASSSEQAHSNQPQHF.

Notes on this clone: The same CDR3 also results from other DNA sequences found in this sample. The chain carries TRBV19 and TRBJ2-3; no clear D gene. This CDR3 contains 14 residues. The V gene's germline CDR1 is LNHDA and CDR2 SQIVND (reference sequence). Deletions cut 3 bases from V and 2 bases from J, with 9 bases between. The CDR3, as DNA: TGTGCCAGTAGTATGAACCTTCCCACAGATACGCAGTATTTT. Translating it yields CASSMNLPTDTQYF.

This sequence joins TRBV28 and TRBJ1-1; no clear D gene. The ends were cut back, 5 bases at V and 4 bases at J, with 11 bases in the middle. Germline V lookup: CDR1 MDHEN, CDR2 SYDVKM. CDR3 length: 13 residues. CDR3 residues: CASSPRRLTEAFF. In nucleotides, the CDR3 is TGTGCCAGCAGTCCAAGGCGACTCACTGAAGCTTTCTTT.

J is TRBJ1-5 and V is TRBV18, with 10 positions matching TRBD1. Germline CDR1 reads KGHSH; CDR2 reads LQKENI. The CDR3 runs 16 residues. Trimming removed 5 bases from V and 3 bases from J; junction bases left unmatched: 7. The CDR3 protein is CASSTQGQGYNQPQHF. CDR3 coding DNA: TGTGCCAGCTCAACTCAGGGACAGGGGTACAATCAGCCCCAGCATTTT.

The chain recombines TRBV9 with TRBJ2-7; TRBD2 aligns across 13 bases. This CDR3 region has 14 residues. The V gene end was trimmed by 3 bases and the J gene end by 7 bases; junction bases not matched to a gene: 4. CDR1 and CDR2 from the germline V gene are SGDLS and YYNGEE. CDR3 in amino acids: CASSGGLAGLEQYF. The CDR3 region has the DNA TGTGCCAGCAGCGGGGGACTAGCGGGATTAGAGCAGTACTTC.